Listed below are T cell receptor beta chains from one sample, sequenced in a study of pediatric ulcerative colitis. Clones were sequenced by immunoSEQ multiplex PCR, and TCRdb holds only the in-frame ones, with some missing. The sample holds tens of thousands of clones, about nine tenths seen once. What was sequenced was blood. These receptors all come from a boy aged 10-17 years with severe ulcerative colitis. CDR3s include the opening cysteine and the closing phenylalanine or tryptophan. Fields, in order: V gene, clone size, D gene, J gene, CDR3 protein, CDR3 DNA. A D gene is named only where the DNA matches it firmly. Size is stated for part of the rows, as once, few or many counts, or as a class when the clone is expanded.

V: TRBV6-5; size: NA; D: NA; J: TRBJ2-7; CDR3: CASSPEGYEQYF; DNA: TGTGCCAGCAGTCCGGAGGGGTACGAGCAGTACTTC
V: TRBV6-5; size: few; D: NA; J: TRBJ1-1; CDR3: CASTLSLNTEAFF; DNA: TGTGCCAGCACCCTCTCTTTGAACACTGAAGCTTTCTTT
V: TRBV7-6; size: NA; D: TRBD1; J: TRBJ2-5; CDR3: CASSYGTAQETQYF; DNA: TGTGCCAGCAGCTACGGGACAGCCCAAGAGACCCAGTACTTC
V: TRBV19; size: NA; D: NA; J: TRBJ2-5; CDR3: CASSSVEGGKTQYF; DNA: TGTGCCAGTAGTTCCGTAGAAGGCGGAAAGACCCAGTACTTC
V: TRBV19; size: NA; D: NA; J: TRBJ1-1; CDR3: CASSIVGFVDTEAFF; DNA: TGTGCCAGTAGTATCGTCGGTTTTGTGGACACTGAAGCTTTCTTT
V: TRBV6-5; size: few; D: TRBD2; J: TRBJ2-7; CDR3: CASSSRTSGTTIEQYF; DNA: TGTGCCAGCAGTTCAAGGACTAGCGGGACCACCATCGAGCAGTACTTC
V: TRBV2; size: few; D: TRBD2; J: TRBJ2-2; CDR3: CGGSGNTGELFF; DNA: TGCGGCGGGAGTGGGAATACCGGGGAGCTGTTTTTT
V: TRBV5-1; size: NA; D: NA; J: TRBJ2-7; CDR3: CASSLEAGAYEQYF; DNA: TGCGCCAGCAGCTTGGAGGCAGGGGCCTACGAGCAGTACTTC
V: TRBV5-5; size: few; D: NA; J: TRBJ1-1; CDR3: CASSLIWTLNTEAFF; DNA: TGTGCCAGCAGCTTGATATGGACCCTGAACACTGAAGCTTTCTTT
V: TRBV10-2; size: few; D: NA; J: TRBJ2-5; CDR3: CASSEVVIQETQYF; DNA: TGCGCCAGCAGTGAGGTGGTGATTCAAGAGACCCAGTACTTC
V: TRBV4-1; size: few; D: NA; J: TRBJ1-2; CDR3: CASSPTMDVPIHTF; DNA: TGCGCCAGCAGTCCGACGATGGACGTTCCTATACACACCTTC
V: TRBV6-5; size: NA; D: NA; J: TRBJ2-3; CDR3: CASSYSVSSGTDTQYF; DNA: TGTGCCAGCAGTTACTCGGTCAGTAGCGGCACAGATACGCAGTATTTT
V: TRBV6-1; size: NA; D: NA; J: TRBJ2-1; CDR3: CASTWGGEQFF; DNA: TGTGCCAGCACATGGGGTGGTGAGCAGTTCTTC
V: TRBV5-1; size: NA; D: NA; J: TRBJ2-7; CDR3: CASSATGYYEQYF; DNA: TGCGCCAGCAGCGCAACAGGGTACTACGAGCAGTACTTC
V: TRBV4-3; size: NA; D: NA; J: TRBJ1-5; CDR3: CASSQERGYQPQHF; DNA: TGCGCCAGCAGCCAAGAGAGGGGCTATCAGCCCCAGCATTTT
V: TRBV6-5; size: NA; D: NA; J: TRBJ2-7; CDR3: CASSYGPYEQYF; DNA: TGTGCCAGCAGTTACGGGCCCTACGAGCAGTACTTC
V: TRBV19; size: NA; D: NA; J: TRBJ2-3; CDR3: CASSIGGGTDTQYF; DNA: TGTGCCAGTAGTATAGGGGGGGGCACAGATACGCAGTATTTT
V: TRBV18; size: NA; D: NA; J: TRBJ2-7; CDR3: CASSPVAGQGYEQYF; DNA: TGTGCCAGCTCACCAGTAGCCGGGCAAGGCTACGAGCAGTACTTC
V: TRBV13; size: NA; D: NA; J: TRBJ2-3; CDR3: CASSSNEETSTDTQYF; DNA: TGTGCCAGCAGCTCTAACGAGGAAACTAGCACAGATACGCAGTATTTT
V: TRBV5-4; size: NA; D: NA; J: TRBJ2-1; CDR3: CASSSRALGYGGYNEQFF; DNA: TGTGCCAGCAGCTCTCGAGCTCTGGGGTACGGGGGTTACAATGAGCAGTTCTTC
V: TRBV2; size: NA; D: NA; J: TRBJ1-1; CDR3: CASRGRQNTEAFF; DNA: TGTGCCAGCAGGGGCAGACAGAACACTGAAGCTTTCTTT
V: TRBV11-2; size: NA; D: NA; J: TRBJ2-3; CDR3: CASSLAWGTDTQYF; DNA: TGTGCCAGCAGCTTAGCTTGGGGCACAGATACGCAGTATTTT
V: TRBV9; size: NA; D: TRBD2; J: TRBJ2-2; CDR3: CASSHSGATGELFF; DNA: TGTGCCAGCAGCCACAGCGGGGCGACCGGGGAGCTGTTTTTT
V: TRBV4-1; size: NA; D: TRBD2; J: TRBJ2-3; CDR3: CASSFDSGRGDTQYF; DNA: TGCGCCAGCAGCTTCGATAGCGGGAGAGGAGATACGCAGTATTTT
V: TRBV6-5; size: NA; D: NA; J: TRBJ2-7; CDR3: CASSYTGVEGEQYF; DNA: TGTGCCAGCAGTTACACGGGCGTCGAGGGCGAGCAGTACTTC
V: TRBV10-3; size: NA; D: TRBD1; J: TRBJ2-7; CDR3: CASNSGQEDYEQYF; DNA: TGTGCCAGCAACTCGGGACAGGAGGACTACGAGCAGTACTTC
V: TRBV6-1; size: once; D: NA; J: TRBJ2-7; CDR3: CASSEEGHYEQYF; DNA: TGTGCCAGCAGTGAAGAGGGACATTACGAGCAGTACTTC
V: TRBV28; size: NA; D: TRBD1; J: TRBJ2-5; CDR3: CASSAQGWETQYF; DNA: TGTGCCAGCAGTGCACAGGGGTGGGAGACCCAGTACTTC
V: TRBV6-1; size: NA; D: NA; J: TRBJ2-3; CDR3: CASINPASGDTQYF; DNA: TGTGCCAGCATTAACCCCGCGTCGGGGGATACGCAGTATTTT
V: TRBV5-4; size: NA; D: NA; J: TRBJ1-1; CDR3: CASSLVGAPVNTEAFF; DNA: TGTGCCAGCAGCTTGGTGGGCGCCCCCGTGAACACTGAAGCTTTCTTT
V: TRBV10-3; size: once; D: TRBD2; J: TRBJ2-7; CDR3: CAISPSGSYEQYF; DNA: TGTGCCATCAGCCCTAGCGGGAGCTACGAGCAGTACTTC
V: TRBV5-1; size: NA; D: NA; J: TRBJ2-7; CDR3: CASSLEYSEQYF; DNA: TGCGCCAGCAGCTTGGAGTACTCCGAGCAGTACTTC
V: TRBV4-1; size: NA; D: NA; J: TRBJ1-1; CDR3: CASSQVLGTEAFF; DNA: TGCGCCAGCAGCCAAGTCCTGGGTACTGAAGCTTTCTTT
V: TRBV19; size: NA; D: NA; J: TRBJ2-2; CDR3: CASSIAGSDTGELFF; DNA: TGTGCCAGTAGTATAGCTGGGAGTGACACCGGGGAGCTGTTTTTT
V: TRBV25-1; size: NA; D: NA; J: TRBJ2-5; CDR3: CASSRTGLWGETQYF; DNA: TGTGCCAGCAGTCGTACGGGACTCTGGGGGGAGACCCAGTACTTC
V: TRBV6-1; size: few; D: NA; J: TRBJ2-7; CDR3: CASVTYTGEQYF; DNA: TGTGCCAGCGTCACGTATACTGGTGAGCAGTACTTC
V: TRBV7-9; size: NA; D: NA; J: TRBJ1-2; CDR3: CASSFGTTYGYTF; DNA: TGTGCCAGCAGCTTTGGGACAACATATGGCTACACCTTC
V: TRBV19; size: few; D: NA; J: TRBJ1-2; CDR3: CASSRTALNYGYTF; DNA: TGTGCCAGTAGTAGGACAGCCCTCAACTATGGCTACACCTTC
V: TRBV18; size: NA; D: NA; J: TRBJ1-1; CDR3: CASSPTDTEAFF; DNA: TGTGCCAGCTCTCCAACCGACACTGAAGCTTTCTTT
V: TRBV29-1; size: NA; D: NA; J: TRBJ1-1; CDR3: CSVNEVRYTEAFF; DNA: TGCAGCGTCAACGAGGTTAGGTACACTGAAGCTTTCTTT
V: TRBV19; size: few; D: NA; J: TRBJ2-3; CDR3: CASSIPGTSTDTQYF; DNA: TGTGCCAGTAGTATCCCAGGGACTAGCACAGATACGCAGTATTTT
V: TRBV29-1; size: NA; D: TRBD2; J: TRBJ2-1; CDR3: CSVQPGLAGVGYNEQFF; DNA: TGCAGCGTTCAACCGGGACTAGCGGGAGTCGGGTACAATGAGCAGTTCTTC